This is a list of T cell receptor beta chains from one sample in a study of radiation and T cells in renal cell carcinoma. Data came from immunoSEQ multiplex PCR; TCRdb stores just in-frame clones and leaves some out. The sample includes 120,000 or so clones, around 80% of them seen just once. This sample comprised blood, obtained from a patient whose treatment included radiotherapy and nephrectomy. The receptors shown here come from a man aged 50-60 years with renal cell carcinoma. Both conserved end residues are part of each CDR3. D genes are given only for firm matches. Size values are once, few and many counts, or a class for expanded clones, and some rows have none.

cdr3_aa cdr3_nt j_call v_call clone_size d_call
CASSGQFGGYEQYF TGTGCCAGCAGCGGACAGTTTGGGGGCTACGAGCAGTACTTC TRBJ2-7 TRBV6-5 . .
CASSHTGLASRETQYF TGCGCCAGCAGCCACACCGGACTAGCTAGTAGAGAGACCCAGTACTTC TRBJ2-5 TRBV4-1 once TRBD2
CSANRGGTEAFF TGCAGCGCCAATCGGGGGGGCACTGAAGCTTTCTTT TRBJ1-1 TRBV29-1 once .
CASIFRTDYGYTF TGTGCCAGCATCTTTAGGACAGACTATGGCTACACCTTC TRBJ1-2 TRBV6-6 . .
CASSWNPHLNTEAFF TGTGCCAGCAGTTGGAATCCCCACTTGAACACTGAAGCTTTCTTT TRBJ1-1 TRBV6-5 . .
CASSLLDKGQYF TGTGCCAGCAGTTTACTGGACAAAGGCCAGTACTTC TRBJ2-5 TRBV28 few .
CASAPSGDTDTYEQYF TGTGCCAGCGCACCCTCGGGGGATACCGACACCTACGAGCAGTACTTC TRBJ2-7 TRBV4-2 . .
CASGGQMNTEAFF TGTGCCAGCGGAGGACAAATGAACACTGAAGCTTTCTTT TRBJ1-1 TRBV2 . .
CASSSKTRDSSGTQYF TGTGCCAGCAGCTCGAAAACTAGGGACTCCAGCGGAACCCAGTACTTC TRBJ2-5 TRBV5-6 . .
CASSHAETQYF TGTGCCAGCAGCCATGCCGAGACCCAGTACTTC TRBJ2-5 TRBV14 . .
CASRAWTVVEQTQYF TGTGCCAGCAGGGCCTGGACAGTTGTGGAACAGACCCAGTACTTC TRBJ2-5 TRBV6-1 . .
CASSEESSGTGELFF TGTGCCAGCAGTGAAGAGTCTAGTGGAACCGGGGAGCTGTTTTTT TRBJ2-2 TRBV2 . .
CASRTLTTSGLEQFF TGTGCCAGCAGAACTCTCACGACTAGCGGTCTCGAGCAGTTCTTC TRBJ2-1 TRBV5-4 few TRBD2
CASRAGRADTQYF TGTGCCAGTAGGGCAGGGAGGGCAGATACGCAGTATTTT TRBJ2-3 TRBV19 . TRBD2
CASAPTGGKIPGQFF TGTGCCAGCGCCCCGACAGGGGGCAAAATACCTGGACAGTTCTTC TRBJ2-1 TRBV19 . TRBD1
CASSLEGGSNQPQHF TGCGCCAGCAGCTTGGAAGGGGGTAGCAATCAGCCCCAGCATTTT TRBJ1-5 TRBV5-1 once .
CASSLYRGYEQYF TGTGCCAGCAGCTTATATCGGGGGTACGAGCAGTACTTC TRBJ2-7 TRBV7-2 once .
CASEAGRSYTEAFF TGTGCCAGCGAGGCAGGGCGGTCGTACACTGAAGCTTTCTTT TRBJ1-1 TRBV2 . .
CASSLGLAGDPYEQYF TGTGCCAGCAGCTTAGGACTAGCGGGAGACCCCTACGAGCAGTACTTC TRBJ2-7 TRBV5-4 . TRBD2
CASRTPGTENTGELFF TGTGCCAGCAGAACCCCCGGGACAGAGAACACCGGGGAGCTGTTTTTT TRBJ2-2 TRBV2 . TRBD1
CAISRDRSTGELFF TGTGCCATCAGTAGGGACAGAAGCACCGGGGAGCTGTTTTTT TRBJ2-2 TRBV10-3 . TRBD1
CASRGGAQGYQPQHF TGTGCCAGCAGGGGCGGGGCGCAGGGCTATCAGCCCCAGCATTTT TRBJ1-5 TRBV28 many .
CASSQEEGNTIYF TGCGCCAGCAGCCAAGAAGAGGGAAACACCATATATTTT TRBJ1-3 TRBV4-1 . .
CASSLAGGVSYGYTF TGCGCCAGCAGCTTGGCCGGGGGGGTTAGCTATGGCTACACCTTC TRBJ1-2 TRBV5-1 . .
CASSLQPGLADDNEQFF TGCGCCAGCAGTTTGCAGCCGGGACTAGCGGACGATAATGAGCAGTTCTTC TRBJ2-1 TRBV23-1 . TRBD2
CASSLRPPRAEQYF TGTGCCAGCAGCTTAAGGCCCCCTCGAGCCGAGCAGTACTTC TRBJ2-7 TRBV13 . .
CASSPIDGGRSGELFF TGTGCCAGCTCACCAATAGATGGGGGCCGCTCCGGGGAGCTGTTTTTT TRBJ2-2 TRBV18 . .
CASSEQAGQETQYF TGTGCCAGCTCGGAGCAGGCGGGACAAGAGACCCAGTACTTC TRBJ2-5 TRBV6-5 few .
CASTHPGTYGYTF TGTGCCAGCACCCACCCAGGGACCTATGGCTACACCTTC TRBJ1-2 TRBV5-5 . .
CASSGPGPVQYTQYF TGTGCCAGCAGTGGCCCGGGACCGGTTCAATATACGCAGTATTTT TRBJ2-3 TRBV6-1 . .
CSVGRGGGGTEAFF TGCAGCGTTGGGCGGGGCGGCGGGGGCACTGAAGCTTTCTTT TRBJ1-1 TRBV29-1 . .
CASRPRVGGRTDTQYF TGTGCCAGCAGACCAAGGGTTGGGGGGCGCACAGATACGCAGTATTTT TRBJ2-3 TRBV7-9 . .
CASSQGRTGSNSPLHF TGTGCCAGCAGCCAGGGGAGGACAGGGTCAAATTCACCCCTCCACTTT TRBJ1-6 TRBV4-2 . TRBD1
CASTPGGTQYF TGTGCTAGCACACCCGGGGGGACCCAGTACTTC TRBJ2-5 TRBV7-7 . .
CASSLGETGDTQYF TGCGCCAGCAGCTTGGGCGAAACTGGAGATACGCAGTATTTT TRBJ2-3 TRBV5-1 few .
CAWSVQGTGYGYTF TGTGCCTGGAGTGTACAAGGAACAGGCTATGGCTACACCTTC TRBJ1-2 TRBV30 . .
CASSQDSMGTSGGYEQYF TGTGCCAGCAGCCAAGACTCAATGGGGACTAGCGGGGGGTACGAGCAGTACTTC TRBJ2-7 TRBV4-2 . TRBD2
CASSGSNEKLFF TGTGCCAGCAGTGGGTCTAATGAAAAACTGTTTTTT TRBJ1-4 TRBV28 . .
CASSLDTGYGYTF TGTGCCAGCAGCCTCGACACAGGGTACGGCTACACCTTC TRBJ1-2 TRBV14 . .
CAWSDWDTGELFF TGTGCCTGGAGCGACTGGGACACCGGGGAGCTGTTTTTT TRBJ2-2 TRBV30 . .
CASSLDRGRYNEQFF TGTGCCAGCAGCTTGGACAGGGGGCGATACAATGAGCAGTTCTTC TRBJ2-1 TRBV13 . TRBD1
CASSLEATEAFF TGTGCCAGCAGCTTAGAAGCCACTGAAGCTTTCTTT TRBJ1-1 TRBV11-3 . .
CASSPNPFQPQHF TGTGCCAGTAGTCCGAACCCCTTTCAGCCCCAGCATTTT TRBJ1-5 TRBV19 . .